Listed below are T cell receptor beta chains from one sample, sequenced in a study of blood T cell repertoires in COVID-19. Data came from immunoSEQ multiplex PCR; TCRdb stores just in-frame clones and leaves some out. The data contain roughly 110,000 clones, over 70% of them singletons. Sequenced material: peripheral blood. Every receptor here comes from a man aged 45-60 years with acute or convalescent COVID-19. Each CDR3 is given with its conserved first and last residue. The D gene is left open where the match is weak. A row's size may be missing; if present it is once, few, many or a size class.

TRBJ1-4	-	-	TRBV28	TGTGCCAGCAGTTTATTCGTCGTCCCAGGGGAAGAAAAACTGTTTTTT	CASSLFVVPGEEKLFF
TRBJ1-6	-	-	TRBV28	TGTGCCAGCCGAATCTCCGGGGGAAATTCACCCCTCCACTTT	CASRISGGNSPLHF
TRBJ1-5	TRBD1	once	TRBV2	TGTGCCAGCACCCTAGGGACAGGACACAATCAGCCCCAGCATTTT	CASTLGTGHNQPQHF
TRBJ1-2	-	once	TRBV23-1	TGCGCCCCTAATAACGGACTCGCCAAAGGACAGCTTGATGGCTACACCTTC	CAPNNGLAKGQLDGYTF
TRBJ1-5	-	-	TRBV19	TGTGCCAGTACAGGCAGTCCGGATCAGCCCCAGCATTTT	CASTGSPDQPQHF
TRBJ1-3	TRBD1	-	TRBV24-1	TGTGCCACCAGTGATACAGGGGCTGGAAACACCATATATTTT	CATSDTGAGNTIYF
TRBJ2-7	-	-	TRBV6-5	TGTGCCAGCAGTTACTCGGGGGCCCGGTACGAGCAGTACTTC	CASSYSGARYEQYF
TRBJ1-2	TRBD1	few	TRBV10-3	TGTGCCATCAGGCGGGACAGGAGAAACTATGGCTACACCTTC	CAIRRDRRNYGYTF
TRBJ2-2	TRBD2	-	TRBV5-1	TGCGCCAGCAGCTTGGAAGCGGGGGGGAACACCGGGGAGCTGTTTTTT	CASSLEAGGNTGELFF
TRBJ2-5	TRBD2	-	TRBV4-2	TGTGCCAGCAGCCAAGGGACTAGCGGGGGCCTACAAGAGACCCAGTACTTC	CASSQGTSGGLQETQYF
TRBJ1-2	TRBD1	-	TRBV9	TGTGCCAGCAGCGGGGGACAGGGGGGCTATGGCTACACCTTC	CASSGGQGGYGYTF
TRBJ1-2	TRBD1	-	TRBV9	TGTGCCAGCAGCGTAGGAAAGGGGGCCCCATTTGGCTACACCTTC	CASSVGKGAPFGYTF
TRBJ1-3	TRBD1	-	TRBV19	TGTGCCAGTAGTATGGGGATCGGGGACAGCTTCAATTCTGGAAACACCATATATTTT	CASSMGIGDSFNSGNTIYF
TRBJ2-7	-	-	TRBV27	TGTGCCAGCAGTTTATGGCTACAGTCCTACGAGCAGTACTTC	CASSLWLQSYEQYF
TRBJ1-5	-	-	TRBV27	TGTGCCAGCAGTCTCTCGTGGAGGGGCAATCAGCCCCAGCATTTT	CASSLSWRGNQPQHF
TRBJ1-2	-	-	TRBV19	TGTGCCAGTAGAGGGGATCGTGGCTACACCTTC	CASRGDRGYTF
TRBJ2-5	TRBD2	-	TRBV5-1	TGCGCCAGCAGCTTGGAGACTAGCGGGGGGTGGGAGACCCAGTACTTC	CASSLETSGGWETQYF
TRBJ2-3	-	once	TRBV19	TGTGCCAGTAGTATAGCCCCCTCCACAGATACGCAGTATTTT	CASSIAPSTDTQYF
TRBJ1-4	-	few	TRBV30	TGTGCCTGGAGGAGGACAATCGCGGCTGAAAAACTGTTTTTT	CAWRRTIAAEKLFF
TRBJ1-3	TRBD1	-	TRBV14	TGTGCCAGCAGCCAAACAGGGGATAACTCTGGAAACACCATATATTTT	CASSQTGDNSGNTIYF
TRBJ1-2	TRBD1	-	TRBV23-1	TGCGCCAGCGGAACAGGGGACTATGGCTACACCTTC	CASGTGDYGYTF
TRBJ1-2	-	-	TRBV19	TGTGCCAGTAGTATCCCCAATGGCTACACCTTC	CASSIPNGYTF
TRBJ2-7	-	few	TRBV9	TGTGCCAGCAGCGTAGGGGCCAGCCTCTACGAGCAGTACTTC	CASSVGASLYEQYF
TRBJ1-3	-	-	TRBV5-1	TGCGCCAGCAGCTTTGACTTAACTCAGGGAAACACCATATATTTT	CASSFDLTQGNTIYF
TRBJ1-5	-	few	TRBV10-2	TGCGCCAGTAGACAGGGCAATCAGCCCCAGCATTTT	CASRQGNQPQHF
TRBJ2-2	-	-	TRBV4-1	TGCGCCAGCAGCCCCGCCTTGGAGGTAACGTACACCGGGGAGCTGTTTTTT	CASSPALEVTYTGELFF
TRBJ1-4	-	once	TRBV5-4	TGTGCCAGCAGCATCAACAGTATCGGGAGGGAAAAACTGTTTTTT	CASSINSIGREKLFF
TRBJ2-6	TRBD1	-	TRBV5-6	TGTGCCAGCAGCCCAACCGGGACAGGGGTAATATTTGGGGCCAACGTCCTGACTTTC	CASSPTGTGVIFGANVLTF